This TCR beta chain was identified in a study of shared clonotypes between healthy human individuals. Broader study findings: Among non-shared clonotypes, generation probabilities were lower than among those shared by all four donors.

As regards this clone: Antigen unknown.

Investigators divided CD4+ cells into CD45RA+ naive and CD45RA-negative memory subsets. The V gene end was trimmed by 2 bases and the J gene end by 0 bases; junction bases not matched to a gene: 1. CDR1 is MNHNY and CDR2 is SVGAGI in the germline V gene (reference sequence). The CDR3 sequence is 15 residues long. Clones were sequenced by immunoSEQ multiplex PCR, and TCRdb holds only the in-frame ones, with some missing. The sample lists about 960,000 clones; more than 75% were seen once. The receptor was isolated from a man aged 18-30 years in good health. V gene TRBV6-6 combines with J gene TRBJ2-5; 9 bases fit TRBD1. Source material: memory CD4+ T cells sorted from blood. As for subset: CD45RA-negative fraction. CDR3 amino acids: CASSYGTGHQETQYF. The CDR3 region has the DNA TGTGCCAGCAGTTACGGGACAGGGCACCAAGAGACCCAGTACTTC.